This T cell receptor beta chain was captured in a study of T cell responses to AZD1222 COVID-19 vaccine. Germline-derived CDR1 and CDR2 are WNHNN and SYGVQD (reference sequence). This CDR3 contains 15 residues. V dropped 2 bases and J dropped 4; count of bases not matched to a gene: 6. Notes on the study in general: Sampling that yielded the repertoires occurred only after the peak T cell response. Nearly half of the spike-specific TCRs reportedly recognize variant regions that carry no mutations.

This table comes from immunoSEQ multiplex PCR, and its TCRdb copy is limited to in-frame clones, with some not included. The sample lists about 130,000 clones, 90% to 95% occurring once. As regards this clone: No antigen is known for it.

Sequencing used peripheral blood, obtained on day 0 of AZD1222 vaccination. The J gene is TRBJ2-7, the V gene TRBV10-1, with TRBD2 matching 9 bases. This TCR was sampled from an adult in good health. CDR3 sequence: CASSEEFAGGYEQYF. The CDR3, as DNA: TGCGCCAGCAGTGAGGAATTTGCGGGAGGGTACGAGCAGTACTTC.